The clone carrying this T cell receptor (beta chain) has ten or more counts. The antigen is undetermined. The sample comes from a study of breast tumors, draining lymph nodes, adjacent tissues. Whole-study results and caveats: Tumors had less TCR diversity than lymph nodes, more than nontumor tissue. Findings are consistent with lymph node origin and intratumoral expansion of most tumor T cells. Luminal-like breast cancer showed significantly higher tumor–nontumor repertoire similarity than basal-like. Data only fit, rather than demonstrated, lymph node origin of most tumor T cells.

Axillary draining lymph nodes of breast cancer patients supplied the node samples. TCRdb analysed the multiplex PCR reads with MiXCR anew, one entry per CDR3 protein. The sample includes roughly 130,000 distinct CDR3 sequences, about 20% of them seen just once. The V and J ends lost 8 bases and 1 base, in that order; junction bases with no gene match: 11. CDR1 is SEHNR and CDR2 is FQNEAQ in the germline V gene (reference sequence). This CDR3 is 16 amino acids long. Sequencing was performed on axillary lymph node tissue. The receptor was isolated from a female donor with breast cancer. Some clones in this sample may be carry-over from other donors' samples. J is TRBJ2-5 and V is TRBV7-9, with TRBD2 matching over 9 bases. CDR3 in amino acids: CASDSFISGGQETQYF. The CDR3, as DNA: TGTGCCAGCGATTCGTTCATTAGCGGGGGCCAAGAGACCCAGTACTTC.